A selection of T cell receptor beta chains follows, all from one sample in a study of response to subunit inactivated influenza vaccine. Each CDR3 protein gets one entry after TCRdb re-called the RT-PCR reads with MiXCR. Of 650,000 to 800,000 distinct CDR3 sequences listed, approximately 14% are singletons. This specimen was PBMCs from blood, taken 14 to 15 days before vaccination. These receptors were collected from a man aged 45-65 years who received an inactivated influenza vaccine. Each CDR3 is given with its conserved first and last residue. A D gene is named only where the DNA matches it firmly. Clone size, where shown, is once, few, many, or a class for clones that have expanded.

V gene,D gene,clone size,J gene,CDR3 protein,CDR3 DNA
TRBV20-1,NA,many,TRBJ2-3,CSARYRSTDTQYF,TGCAGTGCTAGGTACCGGTCCACAGATACGCAGTATTTT
TRBV4-2,TRBD1,NA,TRBJ2-5,CASSQEGQGEETQYF,TGTGCCAGCAGCCAAGAAGGCCAGGGGGAAGAGACCCAGTACTTC
TRBV11-2,NA,many,TRBJ1-5,CASSLPLQGYQPQHF,TGTGCCAGCAGCCTCCCATTACAGGGATATCAGCCCCAGCATTTT
TRBV27,TRBD2,NA,TRBJ2-2,CASSGLAGVTGELFF,TGTGCCAGCAGCGGACTAGCGGGAGTGACCGGGGAGCTGTTTTTT
TRBV5-6,NA,many,TRBJ2-5,CASSFGGYQETQYF,TGTGCCAGCAGCTTTGGAGGGTACCAAGAGACCCAGTACTTC
TRBV7-2,NA,few,TRBJ2-2,CASSTRATKTGELFF,TGTGCCAGCAGCACCCGGGCCACGAAGACCGGGGAGCTGTTTTTT
TRBV5-1,TRBD1,few,TRBJ2-6,CASSRRTGTGNSGANVLTF,TGCGCCAGCAGCAGAAGGACCGGGACAGGGAACTCTGGGGCCAACGTCCTGACTTTC
TRBV12-3/TRBV12-4,NA,NA,TRBJ1-6,CASSLGNRNSPLHF,TGTGCCAGCAGTTTGGGGAATCGGAATTCACCCCTCCACTTT
TRBV4-3,NA,NA,TRBJ2-1,CASSQDVNYNEQFF,TGCGCCAGCAGCCAAGATGTGAACTACAATGAGCAGTTCTTC
TRBV11-2,NA,NA,TRBJ1-1,CASSPNRWVPMNTEAFF,TGTGCCAGCAGCCCCAACCGGTGGGTCCCCATGAACACTGAAGCTTTCTTT
TRBV7-9,NA,NA,TRBJ1-2,CASSLSGRAGYDGYTF,TGTGCCAGCAGCTTATCGGGGCGGGCCGGTTACGATGGCTACACCTTC
TRBV7-9,NA,many,TRBJ2-7,CASSSVDEQYF,TGTGCCAGCAGCTCCGTCGACGAGCAGTACTTC
TRBV7-2,TRBD1,many,TRBJ1-3,CASSYGQVGRNTIYF,TGTGCCAGCAGCTATGGACAGGTCGGGCGAAACACCATATATTTT
TRBV20-1,TRBD1,NA,TRBJ1-1,CSARRTGGTTEAFF,TGCAGTGCTAGAAGGACAGGGGGGACGACTGAAGCTTTCTTT
TRBV5-1,NA,NA,TRBJ2-2,CASSLGQRVGTGELFF,TGCGCCAGCAGCTTGGGACAGCGGGTCGGCACCGGGGAGCTGTTTTTT